This TCR beta chain was identified in a study of cytomegalovirus exposure and HLA in healthy donors. Looked up from germline, CDR1 is SGDLS and CDR2 is YYNGEE. The CDR3 loop spans 13 amino acids. Trimming removed 4 bases from V and 4 bases from J; junction bases left unmatched: 3. The count of this clone is one. What it binds is unknown. Study-wide points: Previous analysis showed most TCR beta V segments were productive about 90% or about 30% of the time. Researchers had no immune exposure information except CMV serostatus available.

A multiplex PCR was run with 60 Vbeta primers and 13 Jbeta primers. Produced via immunoSEQ multiplex PCR; TCRdb's table is partial and in-frame only. The sample carries fewer than 200,000 clones, over 60% recorded once. The sample taken for sequencing was PBMCs. The rearrangement joins TRBV9 to TRBJ2-5, with 8 bases aligning to TRBD1. The receptor was derived from a female donor in good health and CMV-seronegative. CDR3 in amino acids: CASSYGQGETQYF. The CDR3 DNA reads as TGTGCCAGCAGCTATGGACAGGGAGAGACCCAGTACTTC.